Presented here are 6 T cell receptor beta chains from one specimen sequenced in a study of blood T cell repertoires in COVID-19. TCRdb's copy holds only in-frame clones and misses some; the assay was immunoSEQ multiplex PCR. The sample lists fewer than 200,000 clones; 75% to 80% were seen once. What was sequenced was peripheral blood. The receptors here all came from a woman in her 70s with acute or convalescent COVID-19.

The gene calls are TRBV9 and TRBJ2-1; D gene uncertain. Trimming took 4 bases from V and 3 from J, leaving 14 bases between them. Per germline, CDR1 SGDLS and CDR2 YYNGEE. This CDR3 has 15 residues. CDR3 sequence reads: CASSPGPRGYNEQFF. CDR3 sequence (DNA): TGTGCCAGCAGCCCCGGCCCTAGAGGCTACAATGAGCAGTTCTTC.

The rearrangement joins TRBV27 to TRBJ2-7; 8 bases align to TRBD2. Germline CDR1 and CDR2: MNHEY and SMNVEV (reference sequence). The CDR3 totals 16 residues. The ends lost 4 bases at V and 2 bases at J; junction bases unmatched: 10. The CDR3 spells CASSYSGAGRAYEQYF. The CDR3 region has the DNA TGTGCCAGCAGTTATAGCGGGGCGGGGAGGGCCTACGAGCAGTACTTC.

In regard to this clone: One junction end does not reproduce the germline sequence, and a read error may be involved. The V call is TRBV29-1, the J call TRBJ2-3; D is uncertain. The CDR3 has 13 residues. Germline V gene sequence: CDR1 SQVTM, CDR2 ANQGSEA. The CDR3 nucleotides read TGCAGCGTTGACCCGCGAAGCATAGATACGCAGTATTTT. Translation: CSVDPRSIDTQYF.

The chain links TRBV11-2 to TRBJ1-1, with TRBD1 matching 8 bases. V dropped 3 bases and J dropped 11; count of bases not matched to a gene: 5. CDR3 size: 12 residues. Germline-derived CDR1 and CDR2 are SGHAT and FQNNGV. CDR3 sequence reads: CASSLQGALAFF. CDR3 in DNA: TGTGCCAGCAGCTTGCAGGGGGCATTGGCTTTCTTT.

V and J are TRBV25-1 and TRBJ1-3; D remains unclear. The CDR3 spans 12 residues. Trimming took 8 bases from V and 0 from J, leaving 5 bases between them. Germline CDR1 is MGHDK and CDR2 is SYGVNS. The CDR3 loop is CASHSSGNTIYF. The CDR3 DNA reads TGTGCCAGCCATAGCTCTGGAAACACCATATATTTT.

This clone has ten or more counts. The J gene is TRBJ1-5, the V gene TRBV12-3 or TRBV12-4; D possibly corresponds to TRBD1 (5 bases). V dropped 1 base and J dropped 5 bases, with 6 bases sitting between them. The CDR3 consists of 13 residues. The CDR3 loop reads CASSLGGDQPQHF. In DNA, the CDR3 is TGTGCCAGCAGTTTAGGGGGGGATCAGCCCCAGCATTTT.